Below are 8 T cell receptor beta chains sequenced from a single sample in a study of Ad26.COV2.S vaccination and SARS-CoV-2 variants. As to treatment: roughly 20 received Ad26.COV2.S at low or high dose, single or two shots; roughly five received placebo; per-sample allocation not given. Repertoires come from day 63 after the first vaccine or placebo injection. Only in-frame clones appear in the TCRdb table, and some are missing; sequencing was by immunoSEQ multiplex PCR. Counted here are hundreds of thousands of clones, about 88% occurring once; the ten biggest clones make up around 3.3%. The sample was peripheral blood, taken in a trial of Ad26.COV2.S vaccine versus placebo. Source of these receptors: a person between 18 and 65 years old who received the Ad26.COV2.S COVID-19 vaccine or a placebo.

The chain employs TRBV18 and TRBJ2-7, with D maybe TRBD1 (6 bases). V dropped 2 bases and J dropped 3 bases, with 14 bases sitting between them. Germline V lookup: CDR1 KGHSH, CDR2 LQKENI. This CDR3 has 15 residues. The CDR3 region has the DNA TGTGCCAGCTCACCAATAATGCAGGACAGCTACGAGCAGTACTTC. Its protein product is CASSPIMQDSYEQYF.

The chain uses TRBV4-3 and TRBJ2-7, with 13 positions matching TRBD2. The germline V gene has CDR1 LGHNA and CDR2 YSLEER. The CDR3 loop spans 19 amino acids. Unmatched junction bases numbered 11, after V lost 0 bases and J lost 3 bases. The CDR3 DNA sequence: TGCGCCAGCAGCCAAGAATTTCAATGGGGACTAGCGGGGTACTACGAGCAGTACTTC. This codes for CASSQEFQWGLAGYYEQYF.

This sequence joins TRBV7-6 and TRBJ2-5; TRBD2 matches 8 bases. J lost 7 bases, V lost 5 bases, and 12 bases had no gene match. Germline-derived CDR1 and CDR2 are SGHVS and FNYEAQ. CDR3 length equals 15 residues. The CDR3 sequence: CASSPRGGPEWTQYF. The DNA of the CDR3 is TGTGCCAGCAGCCCACGGGGGGGCCCGGAATGGACCCAGTACTTC.

The chain combines TRBV2 with TRBJ1-5; TRBD1 matches 8 bases. Trimming at V came to 4 bases and at J to 4 bases, leaving 9 bases not matched to a gene. Germline values: CDR1 SNHLY, CDR2 FYNNEI. The CDR3 sequence is 16 residues long. CDR3 loop: CASSGRGTGPNQPQHF. DNA for the CDR3: TGTGCCAGCAGTGGGCGAGGGACAGGACCGAATCAGCCCCAGCATTTT.

V is TRBV7-8 and J is TRBJ2-1, with 11 bases matching TRBD2. Germline V gene sequence: CDR1 SGHVS, CDR2 FQNEAQ. The junction had 7 bases not matched to a gene; V was cut back by 2 bases and J by 1 base. This CDR3 is built from 18 residues. The CDR3 spells CASSLRGTSGRSYNEQFF. CDR3 in DNA: TGTGCCAGCAGCTTAAGGGGAACTAGCGGGAGATCCTACAATGAGCAGTTCTTC. The full variable domain, completed using reference TRBV7-8 and TRBJ2-1, is GAGVSQSPRYKVAKRGQDVALRCDPISGHVSLFWYQQALGQGPEFLTYFQNEAQLDKSGLPSDRFFAERPEGSVSTLKIQRTQQEDSAVYLCASSLRGTSGRSYNEQFFGPGTRLTVL.

V and J are TRBV5-6 and TRBJ1-5, with D maybe TRBD1 (6 bases). V was trimmed by 0 bases and J by 4 bases, leaving 14 bases between them. The length of the CDR3 is 16 residues. The germline V gene encodes CDR1 SGHDT and CDR2 YYEEEE. CDR3 protein: CASSLALQGVNQPQHF. The DNA for the CDR3 is TGTGCCAGCAGCTTGGCCCTACAGGGCGTGAATCAGCCCCAGCATTTT.

The V and J genes are TRBV4-3 and TRBJ2-2; TRBD1 matches 9 bases. Germline-derived CDR1 and CDR2 are LGHNA and YSLEER. V lost 2 bases to trimming and J lost 7 bases; unmatched junction nucleotides: 8. The CDR3 totals 16 residues. In DNA form, the CDR3 reads TGCGCCAGCAGCCAATTAACAACAGGGGGCGGCGGGGAGCTGTTTTTT. The encoded protein is CASSQLTTGGGGELFF.

The chain recombines TRBV20-1 with TRBJ2-1; D is undetermined. Germline assignment: CDR1 DFQATT and CDR2 SNEGSKA (reference sequence). This CDR3 is built from 11 residues. Trimming pared 7 bases from V and 8 bases from J, leaving 12 bases between. CDR3: CSVLGSDEQFF. The CDR3 nucleotides are TGCAGTGTCCTGGGATCCGATGAGCAGTTCTTC.